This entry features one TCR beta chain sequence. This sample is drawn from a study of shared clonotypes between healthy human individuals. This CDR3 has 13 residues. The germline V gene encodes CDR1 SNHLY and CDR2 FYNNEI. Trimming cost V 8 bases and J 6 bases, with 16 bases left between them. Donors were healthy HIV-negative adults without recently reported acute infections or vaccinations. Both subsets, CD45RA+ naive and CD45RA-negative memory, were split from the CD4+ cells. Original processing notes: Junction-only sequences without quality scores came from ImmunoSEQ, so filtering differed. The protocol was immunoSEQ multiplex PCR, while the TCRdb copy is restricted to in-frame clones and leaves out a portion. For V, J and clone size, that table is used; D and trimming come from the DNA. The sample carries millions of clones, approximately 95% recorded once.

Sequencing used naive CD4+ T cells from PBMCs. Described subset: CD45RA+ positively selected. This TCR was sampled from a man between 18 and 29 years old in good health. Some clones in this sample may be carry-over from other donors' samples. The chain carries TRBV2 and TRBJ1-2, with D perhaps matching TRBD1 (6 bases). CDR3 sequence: CASSEGGWDGYTF. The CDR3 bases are TGTGCCAGCTCCGAGGGGGGTTGGGATGGCTACACCTTC.